A selection of T cell receptor beta chains follows, all from one sample in a study of cytomegalovirus exposure and HLA in healthy donors. Method: immunoSEQ multiplex PCR; TCRdb's copy keeps in-frame clones and lacks some. The data contain approximately 87,000 clones, 81% of them seen just once; the ten biggest clones take up roughly 4%. The sequenced material came from PBMCs. These receptors all come from a woman in her 70s in good health and CMV-seropositive. The CDR3 runs from the conserved cysteine through the conserved F or W. Fields, in order: CDR3 DNA, CDR3 protein, J gene, clone size, D gene, V gene. A D gene is named only where the DNA matches it firmly. Only some rows state a clone size, as once, few, many or a class for expanded clones.

cdr3_nt: TGCGCCAGCAGCTTCGGGACTAGCGGGAGGGCCCAAGAGACCCAGTACTTC; cdr3_aa: CASSFGTSGRAQETQYF; j_call: TRBJ2-5; clone_size: NA; d_call: TRBD2; v_call: TRBV5-1
cdr3_nt: TGTGCCAGCAGCTCCCCATTCTCTGGGGCCAACGTCCTGACTTTC; cdr3_aa: CASSSPFSGANVLTF; j_call: TRBJ2-6; clone_size: NA; d_call: NA; v_call: TRBV7-3
cdr3_nt: TGTGCCAGCAGTTTATGGTACCTGGCGGGCTGGGTGGTCACCGGGGAGCTGTTTTTT; cdr3_aa: CASSLWYLAGWVVTGELFF; j_call: TRBJ2-2; clone_size: once; d_call: NA; v_call: TRBV27
cdr3_nt: TGTGCCAGCAGCCCGACCCGGACAGGGAATGGCTACACCTTC; cdr3_aa: CASSPTRTGNGYTF; j_call: TRBJ1-2; clone_size: NA; d_call: TRBD1; v_call: TRBV6-1
cdr3_nt: TGTTCCAGCAGCTTAGGGCAGGGGCAACAGTACTTC; cdr3_aa: CSSSLGQGQQYF; j_call: TRBJ2-7; clone_size: NA; d_call: NA; v_call: TRBV7-9
cdr3_nt: TGCGCCAGCAGCCAAGAACGCAGGGGGAACACTGAAGCTTTCTTT; cdr3_aa: CASSQERRGNTEAFF; j_call: TRBJ1-1; clone_size: NA; d_call: NA; v_call: TRBV4-1
cdr3_nt: TGCAGCGTTCAGACTAGCGGGTCCCCCCGGGAGCAGTTCTTC; cdr3_aa: CSVQTSGSPREQFF; j_call: TRBJ2-1; clone_size: NA; d_call: TRBD2; v_call: TRBV29-1
cdr3_nt: TGTGCCAGTAGTATAGATCGGTTCAGGGGCTCCTACAATGAGCAGTTCTTC; cdr3_aa: CASSIDRFRGSYNEQFF; j_call: TRBJ2-1; clone_size: few; d_call: NA; v_call: TRBV19
cdr3_nt: TGTGCCACCAGCTTGCAGGGGCACTATGGCTACACCTTC; cdr3_aa: CATSLQGHYGYTF; j_call: TRBJ1-2; clone_size: NA; d_call: NA; v_call: TRBV15
cdr3_nt: TGTGCCAGCAGCTTGGCCCAGCCAGGGGCGAAGCAGTACTTC; cdr3_aa: CASSLAQPGAKQYF; j_call: TRBJ2-7; clone_size: NA; d_call: NA; v_call: TRBV7-2
cdr3_nt: TGTGCCAGTAGTCTTCGACCGACTCTCACGGGTTCACCCCTCCACTTT; cdr3_aa: CASSLRPTLTGSPLHF; j_call: TRBJ1-6; clone_size: NA; d_call: NA; v_call: TRBV19
cdr3_nt: TGTGCCAGCAGTGCCAGGACAGGAAATTCACCCCTCCACTTT; cdr3_aa: CASSARTGNSPLHF; j_call: TRBJ1-6; clone_size: NA; d_call: TRBD1; v_call: TRBV25-1
cdr3_nt: TGTGCCACCAGCAGAGCGAGGGTGGTTGGCGGTGAGCAGTTCTTC; cdr3_aa: CATSRARVVGGEQFF; j_call: TRBJ2-1; clone_size: NA; d_call: NA; v_call: TRBV15
cdr3_nt: TGTGCCAGCAGCGTAGGTTCAGTTTTCTACAATGAGCAGTTCTTC; cdr3_aa: CASSVGSVFYNEQFF; j_call: TRBJ2-1; clone_size: NA; d_call: NA; v_call: TRBV9
cdr3_nt: TGTGCCAGCAGTCGGACAGGGCAGTATGGGGCCAACGTCCTGACTTTC; cdr3_aa: CASSRTGQYGANVLTF; j_call: TRBJ2-6; clone_size: NA; d_call: TRBD1; v_call: TRBV28
cdr3_nt: TGTGCCGGACGGTGGGAGCCACCCTACGAGCAGTACTTC; cdr3_aa: CAGRWEPPYEQYF; j_call: TRBJ2-7; clone_size: few; d_call: NA; v_call: TRBV15
cdr3_nt: TGTGCCAGCAGCGTAGGGCTGTTCCGCGGCGGGGGGGCTAGCTCCTACAATGAGCAGTTCTTC; cdr3_aa: CASSVGLFRGGGASSYNEQFF; j_call: TRBJ2-1; clone_size: NA; d_call: TRBD2; v_call: TRBV9
cdr3_nt: TGTGCCATCAGCGAGGGGGCAGCGAGCAATCAGCCCCAGCATTTT; cdr3_aa: CAISEGAASNQPQHF; j_call: TRBJ1-5; clone_size: NA; d_call: TRBD1; v_call: TRBV10-3
cdr3_nt: TGTGCCAGCAGCTTAGCTGTCCTAGCGGGAGGGCCGGGGGAGACCCAGTACTTC; cdr3_aa: CASSLAVLAGGPGETQYF; j_call: TRBJ2-5; clone_size: NA; d_call: TRBD2; v_call: TRBV7-6
cdr3_nt: TGTGCCAGCAGCTGGACGACTAGTGGGAGGGATACGCAGTATTTT; cdr3_aa: CASSWTTSGRDTQYF; j_call: TRBJ2-3; clone_size: NA; d_call: NA; v_call: TRBV5-6
cdr3_nt: TGTGCCAGCAGCCGAGGGTGGGCGAACACCGGGGAGCTGTTTTTT; cdr3_aa: CASSRGWANTGELFF; j_call: TRBJ2-2; clone_size: NA; d_call: NA; v_call: TRBV7-9
cdr3_nt: TGTGCCAGCAGCTTGGAGAGGCTGACTAGCTCCTACGAGCAGTACTTC; cdr3_aa: CASSLERLTSSYEQYF; j_call: TRBJ2-7; clone_size: NA; d_call: NA; v_call: TRBV5-6
cdr3_nt: TGTGCCATCAGTTCTAGCGGGAACTACGAGCAGTACTTC; cdr3_aa: CAISSSGNYEQYF; j_call: TRBJ2-7; clone_size: NA; d_call: TRBD2; v_call: TRBV10-3
cdr3_nt: TGTGCCAGTACCCAACAGATGTCGAACACTGAAGCTTTCTTT; cdr3_aa: CASTQQMSNTEAFF; j_call: TRBJ1-1; clone_size: few; d_call: NA; v_call: TRBV19
cdr3_nt: TGTGCCAGCAGCGTAGACCGGGACAGGGCATATGGCTACACCTTC; cdr3_aa: CASSVDRDRAYGYTF; j_call: TRBJ1-2; clone_size: NA; d_call: TRBD1; v_call: TRBV7-9
cdr3_nt: TGCGCCAGCAGCCAAGATTTGAGGTACGAGCAGTACTTC; cdr3_aa: CASSQDLRYEQYF; j_call: TRBJ2-7; clone_size: NA; d_call: NA; v_call: TRBV4-3
cdr3_nt: TGCAGTGCTAGCGTCAGGGCTGGCTACACCTTC; cdr3_aa: CSASVRAGYTF; j_call: TRBJ1-2; clone_size: NA; d_call: NA; v_call: TRBV20-1
cdr3_nt: TGCGCCAGCAGCCCCGGGAGGCTAGCAAAAAATGAGCAGTTCTTC; cdr3_aa: CASSPGRLAKNEQFF; j_call: TRBJ2-1; clone_size: NA; d_call: TRBD2; v_call: TRBV5-1
cdr3_nt: TGCAGCGTTGACGTCCTAGCGGGAGATGAGACCCAGTACTTC; cdr3_aa: CSVDVLAGDETQYF; j_call: TRBJ2-5; clone_size: NA; d_call: TRBD2; v_call: TRBV29-1
cdr3_nt: TGCAGCGCTACCGGGACTAGCGGGAGGGGAAACACAGATACGCAGTATTTT; cdr3_aa: CSATGTSGRGNTDTQYF; j_call: TRBJ2-3; clone_size: NA; d_call: TRBD2; v_call: TRBV29-1
cdr3_nt: TGTGCCAGCAGCTCAGTAGCGGGCTCCTCATGGAATGAGCAGTTCTTC; cdr3_aa: CASSSVAGSSWNEQFF; j_call: TRBJ2-1; clone_size: NA; d_call: TRBD2; v_call: TRBV11-2
cdr3_nt: TGTGCCAGCAGTTTATCGGGGGGGTTGAACACTGAAGCTTTCTTT; cdr3_aa: CASSLSGGLNTEAFF; j_call: TRBJ1-1; clone_size: NA; d_call: NA; v_call: TRBV27
cdr3_nt: TGTGCCAGCAGCCGGGGACTAGCGGGAGGGCCTAGGGGCACCGGGGAGCTGTTTTTT; cdr3_aa: CASSRGLAGGPRGTGELFF; j_call: TRBJ2-2; clone_size: NA; d_call: TRBD2; v_call: TRBV7-9
cdr3_nt: TGCGCCAGCAGCCAAGCAAGTACAGGGTGGGACGAGCAGTACTTC; cdr3_aa: CASSQASTGWDEQYF; j_call: TRBJ2-7; clone_size: few; d_call: NA; v_call: TRBV4-3
cdr3_nt: TGTGCCAGCAGCCCAGCGGCGGGAGATGAGCAGTTCTTC; cdr3_aa: CASSPAAGDEQFF; j_call: TRBJ2-1; clone_size: NA; d_call: TRBD2; v_call: TRBV11-2
cdr3_nt: TGTGCCAGCAGCTTAGGCCGGCAGGGGGCTCAAGAGACCCAGTACTTC; cdr3_aa: CASSLGRQGAQETQYF; j_call: TRBJ2-5; clone_size: once; d_call: TRBD1; v_call: TRBV11-3
cdr3_nt: TGTGCCAGCAGCTTTAACAAGCGGACTAGCGGGGCCTGGGGGGAGCAGTACTTC; cdr3_aa: CASSFNKRTSGAWGEQYF; j_call: TRBJ2-7; clone_size: NA; d_call: TRBD2; v_call: TRBV7-2
cdr3_nt: TGTGCCAGTAGTCGCCCTAGCTCTGGAAACACCATATATTTT; cdr3_aa: CASSRPSSGNTIYF; j_call: TRBJ1-3; clone_size: NA; d_call: NA; v_call: TRBV19
cdr3_nt: TGTTCCAGCAGCTTAAAGCAAGATACGCAGTATTTT; cdr3_aa: CSSSLKQDTQYF; j_call: TRBJ2-3; clone_size: NA; d_call: NA; v_call: TRBV7-9
cdr3_nt: TGTGCCAGCAGCTTCACAGGGGCCTACAATGAGCAGTTCTTC; cdr3_aa: CASSFTGAYNEQFF; j_call: TRBJ2-1; clone_size: once; d_call: TRBD1; v_call: TRBV7-3
cdr3_nt: TGTGCCAGCAGCGTACAGGCATTCGGGGAGCTGTTTTTT; cdr3_aa: CASSVQAFGELFF; j_call: TRBJ2-2; clone_size: NA; d_call: NA; v_call: TRBV9
cdr3_nt: TGCGCCAGCAGCCCTGGGGACAGGGGTTACGAGCAGTACTTC; cdr3_aa: CASSPGDRGYEQYF; j_call: TRBJ2-7; clone_size: NA; d_call: TRBD1; v_call: TRBV5-1
cdr3_nt: TGTACCAGCAGCTTTGGACTAGCGGGAGGAGGCTACGAGCAGTACTTC; cdr3_aa: CTSSFGLAGGGYEQYF; j_call: TRBJ2-7; clone_size: NA; d_call: TRBD2; v_call: TRBV11-2
cdr3_nt: TGTGCCAGCAGAGAATTGACAGGGTACACTGAAGCTTTCTTT; cdr3_aa: CASRELTGYTEAFF; j_call: TRBJ1-1; clone_size: few; d_call: TRBD1; v_call: TRBV6-5
cdr3_nt: TGTGCCAGCAGTGTGTCTAGCGGGACGCCCTACAATGAGCAGTTCTTC; cdr3_aa: CASSVSSGTPYNEQFF; j_call: TRBJ2-1; clone_size: NA; d_call: TRBD2; v_call: TRBV6-4
cdr3_nt: TGCGCCAGCAGGAAACCGGGACTAGCTGACTACGAGCAGTACTTC; cdr3_aa: CASRKPGLADYEQYF; j_call: TRBJ2-7; clone_size: NA; d_call: TRBD2; v_call: TRBV5-1
cdr3_nt: TGTGCCAGTAGCGGACTAGCGGGAGGGAGCCCCCAGTACTTC; cdr3_aa: CASSGLAGGSPQYF; j_call: TRBJ2-5; clone_size: NA; d_call: TRBD2; v_call: TRBV19
cdr3_nt: TGTGCCAGCAGTTCTCGGACAGGAACCTACGAGCAGTACTTC; cdr3_aa: CASSSRTGTYEQYF; j_call: TRBJ2-7; clone_size: NA; d_call: TRBD1; v_call: TRBV27
cdr3_nt: TGCGCCAGCAGCTCCGACAGGCCTTACAATGAGCAGTTCTTC; cdr3_aa: CASSSDRPYNEQFF; j_call: TRBJ2-1; clone_size: NA; d_call: NA; v_call: TRBV5-1
cdr3_nt: TGTGCCAGCAGCTCCCTCGGGGGGATGACTGAAGCTTTCTTT; cdr3_aa: CASSSLGGMTEAFF; j_call: TRBJ1-1; clone_size: NA; d_call: NA; v_call: TRBV27
cdr3_nt: TGTGCCAGCAGTAGCCGCACAGGGAAGACCCAGTACTTC; cdr3_aa: CASSSRTGKTQYF; j_call: TRBJ2-5; clone_size: NA; d_call: NA; v_call: TRBV2
cdr3_nt: TGTGCCACCAGCAGAGATCAAGGGGGCTCCTACAATGAGCAGTTCTTC; cdr3_aa: CATSRDQGGSYNEQFF; j_call: TRBJ2-1; clone_size: NA; d_call: NA; v_call: TRBV15
cdr3_nt: TGTGCCAGCAGCCCTGGCCCCCGGGCTGAAGCTTTCTTT; cdr3_aa: CASSPGPRAEAFF; j_call: TRBJ1-1; clone_size: few; d_call: NA; v_call: TRBV6-5
cdr3_nt: TGTGCCAGCAGTGACCTTGGGAGTAGCCGCGAGCAGTACTTC; cdr3_aa: CASSDLGSSREQYF; j_call: TRBJ2-7; clone_size: few; d_call: NA; v_call: TRBV6-1
cdr3_nt: TGCAGCGTTGCCTCAGGGGCAGGAAACACCATATATTTT; cdr3_aa: CSVASGAGNTIYF; j_call: TRBJ1-3; clone_size: NA; d_call: NA; v_call: TRBV29-1
cdr3_nt: TGTGCCAGCTTCTGGACACCCGTTCCTTCCACTGAAGCTTTCTTT; cdr3_aa: CASFWTPVPSTEAFF; j_call: TRBJ1-1; clone_size: NA; d_call: NA; v_call: TRBV18
cdr3_nt: TGTGCCAGCAGGGACACAGTTAGCACTGAAGCTTTCTTT; cdr3_aa: CASRDTVSTEAFF; j_call: TRBJ1-1; clone_size: NA; d_call: NA; v_call: TRBV2
cdr3_nt: TGTGCCAGCAGTTACTCCGCAGGGGGCCTAGAGACCCAGTACTTC; cdr3_aa: CASSYSAGGLETQYF; j_call: TRBJ2-5; clone_size: NA; d_call: TRBD1; v_call: TRBV6-5
cdr3_nt: TGTGCCAGCAGCGTAGGAGGGACAGGCCCGTCGGGTGAGCAGTTCTTC; cdr3_aa: CASSVGGTGPSGEQFF; j_call: TRBJ2-1; clone_size: NA; d_call: TRBD1; v_call: TRBV9
cdr3_nt: TGCAGTGCCTCTGGAGATGAGCAGTTCTTC; cdr3_aa: CSASGDEQFF; j_call: TRBJ2-1; clone_size: NA; d_call: NA; v_call: TRBV20-1